Sequencing of this T cell receptor (beta chain) was carried out in a study of blood T cells in healthy people across ages (dated by TCRdb to about 2015). Some background on the complete study: In model experiments, roughly one uniquely barcoded TCR beta cDNA molecule per two T cells was captured by template switching. The donors were divided into four age groups: young (average around 16 years), middle-aged (under 40), aged (about 60) and long-lived (approximately 74). To track age-related changes in TCR beta repertoire diversity, the study relied on deep sequencing normalized with unique cDNA molecular identifiers. To avoid experimental bias, donors of different ages were randomly spread across the sequencing lanes. Two additional independent replicas of 1 million unique cDNA reads from the same blood draw were analyzed for two donors (one aged 18 to 30 and one aged 80 or older).

Per the germline V gene, SNHLY is the CDR1 and FYNNEI is the CDR2. V was cut back by 3 bases and J by 0 bases, leaving a gap of 15 bases between them. Measured from the cysteine to the phenylalanine, the CDR3 is 16 residues long. Left in the record is the CDR3 DNA by itself, 48 bases read in frame from the first base. Remarks on this clonotype: This receptor's antigen is unknown. No much larger clone is present one base from it, and per-base qualities are unavailable.

What the research found in general, with its limitations: Estimates of total diversity from one million sequenced T cells were regarded as lower bounds and underestimates. Because donor CMV infection status was unknown, age-related changes in expanded clonotypes were potentially confounded. Bulk unsorted PBMC profiling prevented conclusive comparison of naive and antigen-experienced compartments. Observed TCR beta diversity per million T cells fell roughly linearly with age, and a significant reduction was already apparent by age roughly 40. A strong correlation was found between observed TCR beta diversity and the percentage of naive T cells measured by flow cytometry. Compared with the aged group, more naive CD4+ T cells, fewer expanded clones and increased TCR diversity were shown by the long-lived group, suggesting age selection.

Donors were a few dozen systemically healthy Caucasian individuals from Russia aged roughly 6 to 100 years. Each donor gave ten milliliters of peripheral blood, collected into EDTA-treated Vacutainer tubes. Ficoll-Paque density-gradient centrifugation was used to isolate PBMCs, with at least 6.5 million per sample. Total RNA, at least 5 micrograms per sample, was extracted from PBMCs with Trizol reagent. For every donor, an aliquot of PBMCs went through flow cytometry to measure the percentages of naive CD45RAhigh/CD27high T cells. The method behind the library was 5' RACE. A second PCR of about 7 to 12 cycles was performed with a sample-barcoded 5' primer and a J-beta primer mix. A template-switch 5' adaptor carrying 12 random nucleotides introduced a unique molecular identifier onto each TCR beta cDNA molecule. Each sample yielded at least 2.5 million CDR3-containing paired-end reads. First-strand cDNA was synthesized from all RNA with the Mint cDNA synthesis kit, primed by a TRBC-specific oligonucleotide. Following uracil-DNA glycosylase treatment, all cDNA underwent a first 18-cycle PCR with the universal primers M1SS and BC2_uni_R. Processing in the source paper ran as follows. For normalization, 1 million high-quality reads, each with a distinct molecular identifier, were randomly selected from each sample. Instead of being binned into consensus sequences, reads with shared molecular identifiers were discarded. MiTCR, set to a Q25 quality threshold and the strictest error-elimination algorithm, was used for CDR3 identification, clonotype clustering and error correction. A nonparametric unseen species model with Euler transformation was used to estimate a lower bound on total TCR beta diversity. The public reads were reanalyzed by TCRdb: fastp trimming at Q25, MiXCR alignment, in-frame beta chains only. Rows merge per CDR3 protein into single entries with the most common DNA and genes. These V and J calls are TCRdb output, not the study's own analysis. This sample has some 1.8 million distinct CDR3 sequences in its table, and roughly two fifths of those were observed once. Together, the top ten hold more than 20% of the sample.

The V and J genes are TRBV2 and TRBJ2-7, with an unclear D gene assignment. Sequenced: blood. The clonotype was recovered from a human donor in good health. Read as DNA, the sequence is TGTGCCAGCAGTGATTCGACGGCCCGGAGCTCCTACGAGCAGTACTTC. It translates as CASSDSTARSSYEQYF.